Described below is a single T cell receptor (beta chain) sequence and its context. The source of the sample is a study of T cell changes during pregnancy in multiple sclerosis. The data were produced by immunoSEQ multiplex PCR, yet TCRdb's version contains in-frame clones alone and is incomplete. The data contain 45,000 to 50,000 clones, 80% to 95% of them singletons. Germline CDR1 and CDR2: SGHDT and YYEEEE. The CDR3 consists of 15 residues. V was pared by 2 bases and J by 0 bases, with 10 bases between. V usage is TRBV5-6 and J usage is TRBJ2-3; no firm D call. The TCR was taken from a female donor with multiple sclerosis, enrolled in a pregnancy study. This sample comprised CD8+ T cells from peripheral blood mononuclear cells, obtained after pregnancy. This chain's CDR3 is CASSFATSSTDTQYF. In DNA form, the CDR3 reads TGTGCCAGCAGCTTTGCTACCTCTAGCACAGATACGCAGTATTTT.